This is a list of T cell receptor beta chains from one sample in a study of cytomegalovirus exposure and HLA in healthy donors. Data came from immunoSEQ multiplex PCR; TCRdb stores just in-frame clones and leaves some out. Of some 150,000 clones in the sample, roughly 8.8% were seen once. The sample comprised PBMCs. The source is a woman between 35 and 50 years old in good health and CMV-seropositive. Both conserved end residues are part of each CDR3. The order of the fields is clone size, J gene, V gene, D gene, CDR3 protein, CDR3 DNA. The D gene is left open where the match is weak. The size of a clone is reported for some rows only, either as once, few or many, or as a class for expanded clones.

size: few; J: TRBJ1-5; V: TRBV7-9; D: TRBD1; CDR3: CASSSYDRDQPQHF; DNA: TGTGCCAGCAGCTCGTATGACAGGGATCAGCCCCAGCATTTT
size: few; J: TRBJ2-1; V: TRBV20-1; D: NA; CDR3: CSAGDNEQFF; DNA: TGCAGTGCGGGCGACAATGAGCAGTTCTTC
size: few; J: TRBJ1-4; V: TRBV11-1; D: NA; CDR3: CASSLTGLQTGEKLFF; DNA: TGTGCCAGCAGCCTCACGGGACTCCAGACGGGGGAAAAACTGTTTTTT
size: few; J: TRBJ1-5; V: TRBV4-1; D: NA; CDR3: CASSHYDDRLSNQPQHF; DNA: TGCGCCAGCAGCCATTACGATGACAGGCTTAGCAATCAGCCCCAGCATTTT
size: few; J: TRBJ1-6; V: TRBV6-1; D: TRBD1; CDR3: CASSGLTGSLNSPLHF; DNA: TGTGCCAGCAGTGGTTTGACAGGGAGTCTTAATTCACCCCTCCACTTT
size: NA; J: TRBJ2-3; V: TRBV7-9; D: TRBD2; CDR3: CASSFTSGATDTQYF; DNA: TGTGCCAGCAGCTTCACTAGCGGAGCCACAGATACGCAGTATTTT
size: NA; J: TRBJ2-7; V: TRBV7-2; D: TRBD2; CDR3: CASSFRGGGSYEQYF; DNA: TGTGCCAGCAGCTTCCGAGGCGGGGGAAGCTACGAGCAGTACTTC
size: few; J: TRBJ1-6; V: TRBV7-2; D: NA; CDR3: CASSLTQAGNSPLHF; DNA: TGTGCCAGCAGCTTGACCCAAGCGGGGAATTCACCCCTCCACTTT
size: NA; J: TRBJ2-3; V: TRBV7-6; D: NA; CDR3: CASSLALRGGASTDTQYF; DNA: TGTGCCAGCAGCTTAGCGCTTAGGGGGGGGGCGTCCACAGATACGCAGTATTTT
size: few; J: TRBJ1-1; V: TRBV9; D: NA; CDR3: CASSVGFREGTPLEAFF; DNA: TGTGCCAGCAGCGTAGGGTTTCGCGAGGGGACTCCCCTTGAAGCTTTCTTT
size: few; J: TRBJ1-3; V: TRBV18; D: NA; CDR3: CASSPLAGAAGNTIYF; DNA: TGTGCCAGCTCACCATTGGCAGGGGCAGCAGGAAACACCATATATTTT
size: NA; J: TRBJ2-1; V: TRBV7-8; D: TRBD2; CDR3: CASSPGRVTYNEQFF; DNA: TGTGCCAGCAGCCCCGGGAGGGTCACCTACAATGAGCAGTTCTTC
size: few; J: TRBJ1-1; V: TRBV2; D: TRBD1; CDR3: CASRETGAGNTEAFF; DNA: TGTGCCAGCAGGGAAACAGGGGCGGGGAACACTGAAGCTTTCTTT
size: few; J: TRBJ2-7; V: TRBV6-5; D: TRBD2; CDR3: CASSYNPGLAGGEQYF; DNA: TGTGCCAGCAGTTACAATCCTGGACTAGCGGGGGGCGAGCAGTACTTC
size: NA; J: TRBJ1-6; V: TRBV15; D: NA; CDR3: CATSRVRGSSYNSPLHF; DNA: TGTGCCACCAGCAGAGTTAGGGGGTCCTCCTATAATTCACCCCTCCACTTT
size: NA; J: TRBJ2-5; V: TRBV5-1; D: TRBD1; CDR3: CASSLNGQGAGETQYF; DNA: TGCGCCAGCAGCCTAAATGGACAGGGGGCAGGCGAGACCCAGTACTTC
size: few; J: TRBJ2-5; V: TRBV29-1; D: NA; CDR3: CSVNRVVGETQYF; DNA: TGCAGCGTTAACAGGGTAGTTGGAGAGACCCAGTACTTC
size: NA; J: TRBJ1-1; V: TRBV19; D: TRBD1; CDR3: CASSTSYGTGGFVREAFF; DNA: TGTGCCAGTAGTACTTCTTACGGGACAGGGGGCTTCGTACGGGAAGCTTTCTTT
size: NA; J: TRBJ2-2; V: TRBV9; D: TRBD2; CDR3: CASSSPAWTSGGMTTGELFF; DNA: TGTGCCAGCAGCTCCCCGGCGTGGACTAGCGGGGGGATGACGACCGGGGAGCTGTTTTTT
size: NA; J: TRBJ2-7; V: TRBV7-2; D: TRBD2; CDR3: CASSLASGGPAYEQYF; DNA: TGTGCCAGCAGCTTAGCTAGCGGGGGGCCGGCCTACGAGCAGTACTTC
size: once; J: TRBJ2-3; V: TRBV4-1; D: TRBD2; CDR3: CASSQVHAERGGLGGTDTQYF; DNA: TGCGCCAGCAGCCAAGTTCACGCGGAGCGGGGGGGCCTAGGAGGCACAGATACGCAGTATTTT
size: few; J: TRBJ2-2; V: TRBV6-1; D: TRBD1; CDR3: CASATGIGELFF; DNA: TGTGCCAGCGCGACAGGGATCGGGGAGCTGTTTTTT
size: few; J: TRBJ2-7; V: TRBV2; D: TRBD1; CDR3: CASSERDRTQYF; DNA: TGTGCCAGCAGTGAGCGGGACAGGACACAGTACTTC
size: NA; J: TRBJ2-3; V: TRBV7-2; D: NA; CDR3: CASSNDRLDTQYF; DNA: TGTGCCAGCAGCAACGACAGGCTGGATACGCAGTATTTT
size: few; J: TRBJ2-4; V: TRBV4-2; D: NA; CDR3: CASSQDMGGEAKNIQYF; DNA: TGTGCCAGCAGCCAAGATATGGGGGGAGAAGCCAAAAACATTCAGTACTTC
size: few; J: TRBJ1-1; V: TRBV7-9; D: TRBD1; CDR3: CASRRGQGSDFF; DNA: TGTGCCAGCAGACGGGGACAGGGTAGTGATTTCTTT
size: few; J: TRBJ1-2; V: TRBV5-6; D: TRBD1; CDR3: CASSNDRDGYTF; DNA: TGTGCCAGCAGCAACGACAGGGACGGCTACACCTTC
size: NA; J: TRBJ1-1; V: TRBV11-3; D: TRBD1; CDR3: CASSYTGVGTEAFF; DNA: TGTGCCAGCAGCTATACAGGGGTGGGCACTGAAGCTTTCTTT
size: few; J: TRBJ2-1; V: TRBV19; D: TRBD2; CDR3: CASSIDGGGAWNEQFF; DNA: TGTGCCAGTAGTATAGATGGCGGGGGGGCTTGGAATGAGCAGTTCTTC
size: NA; J: TRBJ2-2; V: TRBV6-5; D: NA; CDR3: CASSFGQTNTGELFF; DNA: TGTGCCAGCAGTTTCGGACAGACGAACACCGGGGAGCTGTTTTTT
size: few; J: TRBJ1-2; V: TRBV6-1; D: NA; CDR3: CASSEGGGATGYTF; DNA: TGTGCCAGCAGTGAAGGCGGGGGCGCGACTGGCTACACCTTC
size: few; J: TRBJ2-5; V: TRBV25-1; D: NA; CDR3: CASSEQTVAYQETQYF; DNA: TGTGCCAGCAGTGAGCAGACAGTTGCGTACCAAGAGACCCAGTACTTC
size: few; J: TRBJ2-7; V: TRBV27; D: TRBD1; CDR3: CASRERTGRTYEQYF; DNA: TGTGCCAGCAGGGAGAGGACAGGCCGTACCTACGAGCAGTACTTC
size: NA; J: TRBJ2-6; V: TRBV29-1; D: NA; CDR3: CSAIQTLGANVLTF; DNA: TGCAGCGCCATTCAGACTCTTGGGGCCAACGTCCTGACTTTC